This is a list of T cell receptor beta chains from one sample in a study of blood T cell repertoires in COVID-19. Produced via immunoSEQ multiplex PCR; TCRdb's table is partial and in-frame only. The sample lists about 220,000 clones; approximately 88% were seen once. Material: PBMCs or T cells enriched from blood (not recorded which). The source is a woman between 40 and 50 years old with acute COVID-19. Each CDR3 is given with its conserved first and last residue. D genes are given only for firm matches. Size values are once, few and many counts, or a class for expanded clones, and some rows have none.

>TRBD2|TRBJ2-1|-|TRBV18
TGTGCCAGCTCACCGCGGGGGGGCCCGGCGGTCGATGAGCAGTTCTTC
CASSPRGGPAVDEQFF
>TRBD2|TRBJ2-1|-|TRBV4-3
TGCGCCAGCAGCCAAGGGGGGGGCTCCTACAATGAGCAGTTCTTC
CASSQGGGSYNEQFF
>-|TRBJ1-2|-|TRBV3-1/TRBV3-2
TGTGCCAGCAGCCAAGAGAGTGTGTCACGGTACTATGGCTACACCTTC
CASSQESVSRYYGYTF
>TRBD1|TRBJ1-2|many|TRBV5-1
TGCGCCAGCGGACAGGGGATGCCCCCAGGTGGCTACACCTTC
CASGQGMPPGGYTF
>TRBD1|TRBJ2-5|-|TRBV4-3
TGCGCCAGCAGCCTCACCGGGACAGGAATCCAAGAGACCCAGTACTTC
CASSLTGTGIQETQYF
>-|TRBJ1-2|-|TRBV7-2
TGTGCCAGCAGCGAACAGGTTAACTATGGCTACACCTTC
CASSEQVNYGYTF
>TRBD2|TRBJ2-1|-|TRBV10-2
TGCGCCAGCAGCTATAGCGGGAACAATGAGCAGTTCTTC
CASSYSGNNEQFF
>-|TRBJ2-1|-|TRBV24-1
TGTGCCACCAGTGAAGCGCCTGGCAGGGAATCGAATGAGCAGTTCTTC
CATSEAPGRESNEQFF
>-|TRBJ1-2|-|TRBV2
TGTGCCAGCAGTGAAGAGCACGTAGGGGTTCGTGGCTACACCTTC
CASSEEHVGVRGYTF
>-|TRBJ1-2|-|TRBV7-9
TGTGCCAGCAGCGGGCAAAGTGGTGATGGCTACACCTTC
CASSGQSGDGYTF
>-|TRBJ2-1|once|TRBV7-2
TGTGCCAGCAGCTCAACAGGGAGCTCCTACAATGAGCAGTTCTTC
CASSSTGSSYNEQFF
>-|TRBJ1-1|once|TRBV12-3/TRBV12-4
TGTGCCAGCAACCCTAAAAGGGGCTACGAAGCTTTCTTT
CASNPKRGYEAFF
>TRBD2|TRBJ2-2|-|TRBV27
TGTGCCAGCAGTTCTAGCGGGAGGTTCCCCGGGGAGCTGTTTTTT
CASSSSGRFPGELFF
>-|TRBJ1-1|-|TRBV5-4
TGTGCCAGCAGCTTGGGTCCAGGCCTTCGAGAGACTGAAGCTTTCTTT
CASSLGPGLRETEAFF
>-|TRBJ2-6|-|TRBV4-3
TGCGCCAGCAGCCACGTAGGCAGGGGCTCTGGGGCCAACGTCCTGACTTTC
CASSHVGRGSGANVLTF
>-|TRBJ1-4|-|TRBV5-1
TGCGCCAGCAAGACAGGTGCTAATGAAAAACTGTTTTTT
CASKTGANEKLFF
>-|TRBJ2-1|few|TRBV7-9
TGTGCCAGCAGCTTAGTCGGGGGGCTGGGTGAGCAGTTCTTC
CASSLVGGLGEQFF
>-|TRBJ2-2|-|TRBV5-6
TGTGCCAGCAGCTTGGCCCTAACAGCGAACACCGGGGAGCTGTTTTTT
CASSLALTANTGELFF
>TRBD1|TRBJ1-1|-|TRBV19
TGTGCCAGTAGCCCGGACAGGGTGAACACTGAAGCTTTCTTT
CASSPDRVNTEAFF
>-|TRBJ1-5|-|TRBV11-2
TGTGCCAGCAGCTTAGCGGGGAATAGCAATCAGCCCCAGCATTTT
CASSLAGNSNQPQHF
>-|TRBJ2-1|few|TRBV7-9
TGTGCCAGCAGCTTAACCAGTTTTTACAATGAGCAGTTCTTC
CASSLTSFYNEQFF
>-|TRBJ2-3|-|TRBV16
TGTGCCAGCAGCCAACTGAGCACAGATACGCAGTATTTT
CASSQLSTDTQYF
>-|TRBJ2-2|-|TRBV10-2
TGCGCCGGCCGGGACACGGACACCGGGGAGCTGTTTTTT
CAGRDTDTGELFF
>TRBD2|TRBJ2-1|-|TRBV24-1
TGTGCCACCAGTGACCCGACTAGCGGGAGAGCCAATGAGCAGTTCTTC
CATSDPTSGRANEQFF
>TRBD1|TRBJ1-5|-|TRBV29-1
TGCAGCGTTGCTTACGGGACAGGGGAGAATCAGCCCCAGCATTTT
CSVAYGTGENQPQHF
>TRBD1|TRBJ2-1|-|TRBV7-9
TGTGCCAGCAGCTTGTGGACAGGGGTCAATGAGCAGTTCTTC
CASSLWTGVNEQFF
>-|TRBJ2-5|-|TRBV5-6
TGTGCCAGCAGCTTGTTGATGTTGGGCATCCAAGAGACCCAGTACTTC
CASSLLMLGIQETQYF
>-|TRBJ2-3|-|TRBV2
TGTGCCAGCAGTGTAGTAGTGAATAAGCCAGATACGCAGTATTTT
CASSVVVNKPDTQYF
>-|TRBJ1-6|-|TRBV18
TGTGCCAGCTCACTTCAGGGTGGAGATTCACCCCTCCACTTT
CASSLQGGDSPLHF
>TRBD2|TRBJ2-1|-|TRBV7-9
TGTGCCAGCAGCCTGCAAGCGGGAGCGGGCTTTGAGCAGTTCTTC
CASSLQAGAGFEQFF
>-|TRBJ1-5|-|TRBV19
TGTGCCACCCAGCACGGGCTAACGGGGGGGGTTCGCAATCAGCCCCAGCATTTT
CATQHGLTGGVRNQPQHF
>-|TRBJ1-6|-|TRBV7-6
TGTGCCAGCAGCCCAACAGGCTATTATAATTCACCCCTCCACTTT
CASSPTGYYNSPLHF
>-|TRBJ2-1|-|TRBV2
TGTGCCAGCAGTGATATGCGGGGAAACTACAATGAGCAGTTCTTC
CASSDMRGNYNEQFF
>TRBD1|TRBJ1-2|-|TRBV13
TGTGCCAGCAGCTTACGGAGACAGGGCGGTTGGGATGGCTACACCTTC
CASSLRRQGGWDGYTF
>TRBD2|TRBJ2-2|-|TRBV5-1
TGCGCCAGCAGCCGACTAGCGGTGAACACCGGGGAGCTGTTTTTT
CASSRLAVNTGELFF
>TRBD1|TRBJ1-3|-|TRBV30
TGTGCCTGGACCCGAGACAGGGGGCAAGGCACCATATATTTT
CAWTRDRGQGTIYF
>-|TRBJ2-1|-|TRBV10-1
TGCGCCAGCAGTGAGCAACAGGCAACCTACAATGAGCAGTTCTTC
CASSEQQATYNEQFF
>TRBD1|TRBJ1-4|-|TRBV7-2
TGTGCCAGCAGCGAGGCCAGGGGGAGAGTTGAAAAACTGTTTTTT
CASSEARGRVEKLFF
>-|TRBJ2-2|-|TRBV2
TGTGCCAGCCTCAGGGCAGAGAACACCGGGGAGCTGTTTTTT
CASLRAENTGELFF
>-|TRBJ1-4|-|TRBV20-1
TGCAGTGCTAGTTCAGGCTCAACTAATGAAAAACTGTTTTTT
CSASSGSTNEKLFF
>TRBD1|TRBJ1-6|few|TRBV9
TGTGCCAGCAGCGACCGGGACAGGGGCTATAATTCACCCCTCCACTTT
CASSDRDRGYNSPLHF